The subject of this entry is one TCR beta chain. J gave up 3 bases and V 5 bases, and 5 bases lay outside the gene matches. Germline V gene lookup returns CDR1 SNHLY and CDR2 FYNNEI. CDR3 length equals 15 residues. This entry is derived from a study of blood T cell repertoires in COVID-19. Study-wide background: Nucleic acid was either cDNA or gDNA, and it came from T cells, B-cell-depleted T cells, or PBMCs.

The data were produced by immunoSEQ multiplex PCR, yet TCRdb's version contains in-frame clones alone and is incomplete. The sample lists about 300,000 clones, just under 90% seen once, with over 1.5% in the top ten. Those enrolled in Seattle joined during active infection and were followed longitudinally afterward. Sequenced sample: peripheral blood. This clonotype was obtained from a woman aged 25-40 years with COVID-19, enrolled during active disease. This chain links TRBV2 with TRBJ1-5; 9 bases are shared with TRBD1. The CDR3 loop is CASSPGQGNNQPQHF. The CDR3 DNA sequence: TGTGCCAGCAGTCCCGGACAGGGGAACAATCAGCCCCAGCATTTT.